This T cell receptor (beta chain) was identified in a study of T cells after yellow fever vaccination. About the research overall: Preparation used SMART-Seq v4 Ultra Low Input for the low-cell-number fractions.

Findings and caveats of the study: Abundant bulk-derived clonotypes could contaminate FACS-sorted repertoires.

TCRdb called the 5' RACE reads again in MiXCR, with one record for every CDR3 protein. The table has hundreds of thousands of distinct CDR3 sequences, 3.6% seen once. This clonotype occurred many times. Antigen: not known. This clonotype was sampled from a man aged 18 to 29 who received the YFV17D yellow fever vaccine. This specimen consisted of PBMCs, obtained on the day of the yellow fever booster vaccination.

The CDR3 coding sequence is TGTGCCAGCAGTCCAGGGTCTAATGGAAACACCATATATTTT. Translated, it gives CASSPGSNGNTIYF. The V call is TRBV27, the J call TRBJ1-3, with TRBD1 as a possible D gene (5 bases). V lost 5 bases and J 3 bases, leaving 11 bases between the germline ends. The CDR3 extends over 14 amino acids. The germline gives CDR1 MNHEY, CDR2 SMNVEV (reference sequence).